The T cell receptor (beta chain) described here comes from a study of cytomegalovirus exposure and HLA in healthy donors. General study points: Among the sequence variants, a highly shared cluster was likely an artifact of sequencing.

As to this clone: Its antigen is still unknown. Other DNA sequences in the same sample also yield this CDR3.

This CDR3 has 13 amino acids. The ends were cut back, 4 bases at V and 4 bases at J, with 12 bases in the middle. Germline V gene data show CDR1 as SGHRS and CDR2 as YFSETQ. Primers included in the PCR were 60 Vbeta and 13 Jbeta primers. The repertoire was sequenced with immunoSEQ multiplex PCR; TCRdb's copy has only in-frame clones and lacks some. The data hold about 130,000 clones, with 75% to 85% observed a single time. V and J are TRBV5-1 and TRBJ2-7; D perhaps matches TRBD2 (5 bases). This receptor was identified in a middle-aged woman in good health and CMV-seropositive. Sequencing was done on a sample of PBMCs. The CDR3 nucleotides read TGCGCCAGCAGCCTCGTGTCGGGGTACGAGCAGTACTTC. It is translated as CASSLVSGYEQYF.